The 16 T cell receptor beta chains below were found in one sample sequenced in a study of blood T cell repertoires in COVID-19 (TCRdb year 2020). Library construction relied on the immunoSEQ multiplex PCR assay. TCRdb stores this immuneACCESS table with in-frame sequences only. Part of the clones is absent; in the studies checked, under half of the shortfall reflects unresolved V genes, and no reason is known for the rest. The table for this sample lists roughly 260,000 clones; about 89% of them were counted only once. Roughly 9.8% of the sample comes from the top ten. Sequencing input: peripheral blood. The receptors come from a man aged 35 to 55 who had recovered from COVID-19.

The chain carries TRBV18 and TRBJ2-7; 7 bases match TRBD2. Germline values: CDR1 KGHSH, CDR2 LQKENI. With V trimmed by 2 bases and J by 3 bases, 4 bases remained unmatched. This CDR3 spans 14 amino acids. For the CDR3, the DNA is TGTGCCAGCTCACCAGGGACTACCAACTACGAGCAGTACTTC. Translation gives CASSPGTTNYEQYF.

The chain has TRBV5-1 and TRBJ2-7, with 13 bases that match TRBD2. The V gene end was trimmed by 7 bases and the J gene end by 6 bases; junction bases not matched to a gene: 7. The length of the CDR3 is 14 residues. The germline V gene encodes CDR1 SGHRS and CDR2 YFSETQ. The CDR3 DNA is TGCGCCAGCCATCCCGGACTAGCGGGAGTCGAGCAGTACTTC. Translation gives CASHPGLAGVEQYF.

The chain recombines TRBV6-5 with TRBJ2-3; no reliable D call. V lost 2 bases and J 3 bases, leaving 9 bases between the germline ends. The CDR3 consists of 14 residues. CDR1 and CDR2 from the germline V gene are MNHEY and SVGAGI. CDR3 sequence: CASSYGLLTDTQYF. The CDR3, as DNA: TGTGCCAGCAGTTACGGGCTATTGACAGATACGCAGTATTTT.

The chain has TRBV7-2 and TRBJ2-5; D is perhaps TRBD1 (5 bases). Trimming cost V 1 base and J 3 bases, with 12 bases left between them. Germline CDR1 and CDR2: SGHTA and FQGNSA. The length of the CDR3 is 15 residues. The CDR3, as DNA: TGTGCCAGCAGCTTAGTTGGGGCCCTAAAAGAGACCCAGTACTTC. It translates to CASSLVGALKETQYF.

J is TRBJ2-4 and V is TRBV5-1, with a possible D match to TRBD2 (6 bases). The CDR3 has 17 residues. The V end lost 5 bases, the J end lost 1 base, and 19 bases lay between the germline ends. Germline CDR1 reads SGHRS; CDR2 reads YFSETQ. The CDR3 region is CASSLGSSSGAKNIQYF. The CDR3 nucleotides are TGCGCCAGCAGTTTAGGCTCCTCCAGCGGGGCCAAAAACATTCAGTACTTC.

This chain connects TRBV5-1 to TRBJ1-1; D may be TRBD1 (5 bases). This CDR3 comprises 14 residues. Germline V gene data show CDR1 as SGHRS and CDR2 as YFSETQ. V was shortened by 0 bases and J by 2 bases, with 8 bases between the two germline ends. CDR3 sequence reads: CASSLGTSNTEAFF. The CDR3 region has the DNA TGCGCCAGCAGCTTGGGGACATCCAACACTGAAGCTTTCTTT.

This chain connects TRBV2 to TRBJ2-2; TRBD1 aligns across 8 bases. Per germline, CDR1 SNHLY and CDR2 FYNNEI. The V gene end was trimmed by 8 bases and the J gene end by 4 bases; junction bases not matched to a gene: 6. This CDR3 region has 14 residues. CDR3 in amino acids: CASLLDRATGELFF. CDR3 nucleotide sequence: TGTGCCAGCCTTCTGGACAGGGCCACCGGGGAGCTGTTTTTT.

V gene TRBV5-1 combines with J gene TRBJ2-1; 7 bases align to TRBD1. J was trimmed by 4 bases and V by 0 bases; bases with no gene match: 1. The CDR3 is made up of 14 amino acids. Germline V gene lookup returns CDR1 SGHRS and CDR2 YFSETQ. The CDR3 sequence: CASSLETGYNEQFF. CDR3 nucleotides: TGCGCCAGCAGCTTGGAGACAGGGTACAATGAGCAGTTCTTC.

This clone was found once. The CDR3 DNA reads as TGTGCCAGCAGGAGGGGACTTCACTATGAAAAACTGTTTTTT. Its translation: CASRRGLHYEKLFF. This chain connects TRBV6-5 to TRBJ1-4; D may be TRBD1 (5 bases). Germline V gene data show CDR1 as MNHEY and CDR2 as SVGAGI. The CDR3 runs 14 residues. Trimming took off 6 bases at V and 6 bases at J, with 14 bases between the two ends.

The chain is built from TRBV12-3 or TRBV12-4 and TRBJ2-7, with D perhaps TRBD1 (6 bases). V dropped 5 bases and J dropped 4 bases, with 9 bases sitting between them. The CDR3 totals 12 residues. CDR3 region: CASSHRDYEQYF. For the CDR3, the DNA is TGTGCCAGCAGTCACAGGGATTACGAGCAGTACTTC.

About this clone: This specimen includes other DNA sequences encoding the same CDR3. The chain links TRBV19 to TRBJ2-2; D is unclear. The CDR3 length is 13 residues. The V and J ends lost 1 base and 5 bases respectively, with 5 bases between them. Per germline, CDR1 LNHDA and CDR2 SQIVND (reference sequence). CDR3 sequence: CASSIGPTGELFF. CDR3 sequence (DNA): TGTGCCAGTAGTATAGGGCCTACCGGGGAGCTGTTTTTT.

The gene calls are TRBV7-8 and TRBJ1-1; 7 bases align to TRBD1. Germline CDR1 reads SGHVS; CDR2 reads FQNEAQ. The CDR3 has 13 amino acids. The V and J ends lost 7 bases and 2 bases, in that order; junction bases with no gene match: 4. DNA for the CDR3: TGTGCCAGCAAAACAGGGGTTAACACTGAAGCTTTCTTT. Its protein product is CASKTGVNTEAFF.

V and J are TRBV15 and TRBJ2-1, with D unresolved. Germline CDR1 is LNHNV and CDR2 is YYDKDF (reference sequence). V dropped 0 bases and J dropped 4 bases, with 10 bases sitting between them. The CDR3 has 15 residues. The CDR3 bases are TGTGCCACCAGCAGAGATAAGAGATCATACAATGAGCAGTTCTTC. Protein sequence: CATSRDKRSYNEQFF.

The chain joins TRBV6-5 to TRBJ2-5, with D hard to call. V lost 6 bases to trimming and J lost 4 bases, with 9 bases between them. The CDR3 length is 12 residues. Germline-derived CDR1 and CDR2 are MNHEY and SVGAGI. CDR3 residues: CASRRPRETQYF. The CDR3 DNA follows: TGTGCCAGCAGGAGGCCCAGAGAGACCCAGTACTTC.

CDR3 in DNA: TGTGCCAGCTCAAGATCCGACAGGGCCCAAGAGACCCAGTACTTC. It specifies CASSRSDRAQETQYF. This chain connects TRBV18 to TRBJ2-5; 7 bases match TRBD1. Unmatched junction bases numbered 7, after V lost 5 bases and J lost 1 base. The CDR3 length is 15 residues. Germline V gives CDR1 KGHSH, CDR2 LQKENI.

The chain's CDR3 is CASSRSPGVLSEAFF. CDR3 bases: TGCGCCAGCAGCCGAAGTCCGGGAGTTCTCTCTGAAGCTTTCTTT. The chain employs TRBV4-3 and TRBJ1-1; D unresolved. The CDR3 spans 15 residues. Germline CDR1 and CDR2: LGHNA and YSLEER. The V end was cut by 4 bases, the J end by 6 bases, with 18 bases between.